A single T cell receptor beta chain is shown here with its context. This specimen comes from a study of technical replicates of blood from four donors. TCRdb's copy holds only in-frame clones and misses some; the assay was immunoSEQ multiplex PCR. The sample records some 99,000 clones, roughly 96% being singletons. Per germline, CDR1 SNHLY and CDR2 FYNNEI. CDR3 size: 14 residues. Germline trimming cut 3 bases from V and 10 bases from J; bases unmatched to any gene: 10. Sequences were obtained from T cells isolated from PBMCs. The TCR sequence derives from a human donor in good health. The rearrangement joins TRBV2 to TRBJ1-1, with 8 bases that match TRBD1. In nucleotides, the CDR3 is TGTGCCAGCAGTGAGCAGCGGACAGGGAGGGGAGCTTTCTTT. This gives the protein CASSEQRTGRGAFF.